These 27 T cell receptor beta chains share one sample of origin, sequenced in a study of beta chain features in type 1 diabetes. Sequenced material consisted of expressed TCRB transcripts (all of the isolated RNA was reverse transcribed). Profiling relied on immunoSEQ multiplex PCR, and the TCRdb table lists in-frame clones only, not all of them. Of some 150,000 clones listed, under 60% are singletons. What was sequenced was Tregs from blood. The source of these receptors is a man between 18 and 29 years old in good health.

This rearrangement joins TRBV28 to TRBJ1-5; the D gene is possibly TRBD1 (5 bases). The CDR3 sequence is 17 residues long. CDR1 MDHEN and CDR2 SYDVKM come from the germline V gene. V was trimmed by 3 bases and J by 3 bases, leaving 18 bases between them. This CDR3 reads CASSLTRGRVNNQPQHF. The DNA for the CDR3 is TGTGCCAGCAGTTTGACAAGAGGCAGGGTCAACAATCAGCCCCAGCATTTT.

The J gene is TRBJ2-5, the V gene TRBV30; 10 bases match TRBD1. Near its end, the DNA agrees better with TRBJ2-7, so the J call may be wrong. Germline V gene sequence: CDR1 GTSNPN, CDR2 SVGIG (reference sequence). This CDR3 has 14 residues. The CDR3 protein is CAWSWTGGNYEQYF. CDR3 coding DNA: TGTGCCTGGAGCTGGACAGGGGGTAACTACGAGCAGTACTTC.

This clone was observed a handful of times. The chain combines TRBV19 with TRBJ2-7, with TRBD1 identical over 9 bases. Germline CDR1 is LNHDA and CDR2 is SQIVND (reference sequence). V was pared by 6 bases and J by 4 bases, with 10 bases of the junction left unmatched. The CDR3 contains 15 residues. This CDR3 is CASSPPGTGFYEQYF. The CDR3 bases are TGTGCCAGTAGCCCGCCCGGGACAGGGTTTTACGAGCAGTACTTC.

V and J are TRBV27 and TRBJ2-3, with 14 bases lining up with TRBD2. V shed 6 bases and J 3 bases; nucleotides not matched to a gene: 14. Germline CDR1 and CDR2: MNHEY and SMNVEV (reference sequence). The CDR3 extends over 19 amino acids. The CDR3 DNA sequence: TGTGCCAGCAGCCCCTTCTTGCCGGGACTAGCGGGAGAGACAGATACGCAGTATTTT. Translated, it gives CASSPFLPGLAGETDTQYF.

The gene calls are TRBV27 and TRBJ2-7, with TRBD1 as a possible D gene (6 bases). V gave up 5 bases and J gave up 8 bases, with 22 bases separating them. Germline CDR1 MNHEY, CDR2 SMNVEV (reference sequence). CDR3 size: 15 residues. This CDR3 is CASSPMTGLSVKQYF. CDR3 in DNA: TGTGCCAGCAGTCCCATGACAGGTCTTTCTGTCAAGCAGTACTTC.

This clone was seen only a few times. The chain links TRBV20-1 to TRBJ1-6; D might be TRBD1 (5 bases). Germline assignment: CDR1 DFQATT and CDR2 SNEGSKA (reference sequence). Trimming took off 5 bases at V and 18 bases at J, with 14 bases between the two ends. The CDR3 has 10 amino acids. CDR3: CSAPWGLYHF. In DNA form, the CDR3 reads TGCAGTGCTCCCTGGGGACTATACCACTTT.

This clone was seen more than once but under ten times. The rearrangement joins TRBV28 to TRBJ1-6; no reliable D call. V lost 6 bases and J lost 0, with 6 bases in between. CDR3 length: 14 residues. Germline-derived CDR1 and CDR2 are MDHEN and SYDVKM. The CDR3 is CASRSSSYNSPLHF. The CDR3 nucleotides are TGTGCCAGCAGGTCGAGCTCCTATAATTCACCCCTCCACTTT.

The chain uses TRBV5-1 and TRBJ2-3, with 8 bases lining up with TRBD2. Germline CDR1 reads SGHRS; CDR2 reads YFSETQ. J gave up 0 bases and V 4 bases, and 4 bases lay outside the gene matches. The length of the CDR3 is 15 residues. The DNA of the CDR3 is TGCGCCAGCAGCAGTAGCGGGACTAGCACAGATACGCAGTATTTT. Amino acid sequence: CASSSSGTSTDTQYF.

This clone turned up a few times. The chain combines TRBV7-2 with TRBJ2-3; D is undetermined. The V gene's germline CDR1 is SGHTA and CDR2 FQGNSA. The CDR3 is 15 amino acids. Deletions cut 0 bases from V and 0 bases from J, with 7 bases between. Here the CDR3 DNA reads TGTGCCAGCAGCTTAGCGGCCAGAAGCACAGATACGCAGTATTTT. It translates to CASSLAARSTDTQYF.

This clone was recorded a few times. The V gene is TRBV18, the J gene TRBJ1-3; the D gene is possibly TRBD1 (5 bases). Germline-derived CDR1 and CDR2 are KGHSH and LQKENI. The CDR3 has 15 residues. The ends were cut back, 3 bases at V and 0 bases at J, with 9 bases in the middle. DNA for the CDR3: TGTGCCAGCTCACCTGGGGGGGACTCTGGAAACACCATATATTTT. Its translation is CASSPGGDSGNTIYF. The variable domain in full, completed from reference TRBV18 and TRBJ1-3, reads NAGVMQNPRHLVRRRGQEARLRCSPMKGHSHVYWYRQLPEEGLKFMVYLQKENIIDESGMPKERFSAEFPKEGPSILRIQQVVRGDSAAYFCASSPGGDSGNTIYFGEGSWLTVV.

The genes are TRBV5-4 and TRBJ1-4; 9 nucleotides align to TRBD1. Germline CDR1 SGHNT, CDR2 YYREEE (reference sequence). This CDR3 comprises 15 residues. V lost 3 bases, J lost 7 bases, and 7 bases stayed unmatched. The CDR3 nucleotides read TGTGCCAGCAGCTCTCAGACAGGGGGTGGTGAAAAACTGTTTTTT. Its protein product is CASSSQTGGGEKLFF.

In this sample, this clone turned up a few times. The CDR3 spells CASSFRQGGEKLFF. The CDR3 DNA is TGTGCCAGCAGTTTCCGACAGGGCGGCGAAAAACTGTTTTTT. The chain links TRBV6-1 to TRBJ1-4; 7 bases are a match to TRBD1. J gave up 8 bases and V 5 bases, and 8 bases lay outside the gene matches. The length of the CDR3 is 14 residues. CDR1 and CDR2 (germline): MNHNS, SASEGT.

This clone was seen a single time. This chain joins TRBV19 and TRBJ1-6; D is unclear. Trimming pared 1 base from V and 10 bases from J, leaving 8 bases between. The CDR3 runs 13 residues. Looked up from germline, CDR1 is LNHDA and CDR2 is SQIVND (reference sequence). The CDR3 protein is CASSIAGRSPLHF. CDR3 DNA: TGTGCCAGTAGTATAGCTGGGAGGTCACCCCTCCACTTT.

This clone occurred a few times. The V call is TRBV7-9, the J call TRBJ1-1, with D possibly TRBD1 on 5 matching bases. In germline, CDR1 is SEHNR, CDR2 FQNEAQ (reference sequence). The CDR3 is made up of 15 amino acids. V lost 1 base, J lost 2 bases, and 11 bases lay in between. The CDR3 loop is CASSLGRWGNTEAFF. The CDR3 coding sequence is TGTGCCAGCAGCTTAGGGCGCTGGGGCAACACTGAAGCTTTCTTT.

This chain joins TRBV7-9 and TRBJ1-4, with D unclear. Germline lookup yields CDR1 SEHNR and CDR2 FQNEAQ (reference sequence). The CDR3 sequence is 13 residues long. With 4 bases removed from V and 7 bases from J, the gap between germline ends came to 10 bases. Here the CDR3 DNA reads TGTGCCAGCAGCTCCACCTTCGGTGAAAAACTGTTTTTT. Protein sequence: CASSSTFGEKLFF.

Concerning this clone itself: One end of the junction does not line up with germline, which may come from a read error. CDR3 protein: CASRDGPTGELFF. The CDR3 nucleotides are TGTGCCAGCAGGGACGGACCCACCGGGGAACTGTTTTTT. The chain employs TRBV10-3 and TRBJ2-2; the D gene could be TRBD1 or TRBD2 (5 bases each). Germline-derived CDR1 and CDR2 are ENHRY and SYGVKD. The CDR3 is 13 residues long.

This clone was counted once. This chain joins TRBV9 and TRBJ2-5; D remains ambiguous. From germline, CDR1 is SGDLS and CDR2 YYNGEE. This CDR3 has 15 amino acids. V was cut by 0 bases and J by 2 bases, with 11 bases left in between. The CDR3 DNA is TGTGCCAGCAGCGTAGATCGAGGCAGACAAGAGACCCAGTACTTC. This translates into CASSVDRGRQETQYF.

This clone was counted a few times. The chain uses TRBV30 and TRBJ2-5, with 10 bases identical to TRBD1. CDR3 length: 13 amino acids. Germline V gene data show CDR1 as GTSNPN and CDR2 as SVGIG (reference sequence). Unmatched junction bases numbered 4, after V lost 5 bases and J lost 4 bases. CDR3 protein: CAWDRGRRETQYF. The CDR3, as DNA: TGTGCCTGGGACAGGGGGCGCCGAGAGACCCAGTACTTC. Drawing the rest from reference TRBV30 and TRBJ2-5, the complete variable domain is SQTIHQWPATLVQPVGSPLSLECTVEGTSNPNLYWYRQAAGRGLQLLFYSVGIGQISSEVPQNLSASRPQDRQFILSSKKLLLSDSGFYLCAWDRGRRETQYFGPGTRLLVL.

This clone was observed a few times. The chain carries TRBV28 and TRBJ1-1; TRBD1 matches 9 bases. This CDR3 spans 16 amino acids. Losses at the gene ends were 3 bases for V and 0 bases for J; bases not matched to a gene: 5. CDR1 and CDR2 (germline): MDHEN, SYDVKM. The CDR3 nucleotides are TGTGCCAGCAGTTTTACAGGGGGCCGGATGAACACTGAAGCTTTCTTT. It specifies CASSFTGGRMNTEAFF.

This clone appeared a single time. The rearrangement uses TRBV11-3 and TRBJ2-2; 7 positions match TRBD1. The V segment lost 5 bases and the J segment 4 bases; nucleotides outside the gene matches: 13. CDR1 and CDR2 from the germline V gene are SGHNT and YENEEA. The CDR3 is 17 amino acids. CDR3 DNA sequence: TGTGCCAGCAGCCGTCACGGACAGGCCCCCGGCACCGGGGAGCTGTTTTTT. It yields the protein CASSRHGQAPGTGELFF.

V and J are TRBV20-1 and TRBJ2-7; D perhaps matches TRBD1 (5 bases). Germline CDR1 is DFQATT and CDR2 is SNEGSKA (reference sequence). V gave up 4 bases and J gave up 6 bases, with 7 bases separating them. CDR3 length: 10 amino acids. CDR3 nucleotides: TGCAGTGCTATGGGGCCCGAGCAGTACTTC. Protein sequence: CSAMGPEQYF.

CDR3 DNA: TGTGCCAGCTCACCATCTTTGGGCCGAGATCAGCCCCAGCATTTT. This encodes CASSPSLGRDQPQHF. The chain has TRBV18 and TRBJ1-5; D unclear. The CDR3 loop spans 15 amino acids. CDR1 is KGHSH and CDR2 is LQKENI in the germline V gene. Trimming stripped 2 bases from V and 5 bases from J, with 13 bases between.

The chain combines TRBV19 with TRBJ1-2; D is undetermined. Trimming left V 8 bases short and J 6 bases short, with 10 bases between. Per the germline V gene, CDR1 is LNHDA and CDR2 is SQIVND (reference sequence). CDR3 length: 11 residues. Written as DNA, the CDR3 is TGTGCCAGTTTTGGCGGGAATGGCTACACCTTC. Its translation is CASFGGNGYTF.

In its sample, this clone was seen a few times. This chain uses TRBV23-1 with TRBJ2-1; D might be TRBD1 (6 bases). TRBV23-1 is classed as an ORF, of uncertain function. The V gene lost 8 bases and the J gene lost 2 bases, with 13 bases spanning the gap. The CDR3 sequence is 14 residues long. DNA of the CDR3: TGCGCCAGCCCCGAGGGGGTTACCTACAATGAGCAGTTCTTC. Amino acid sequence: CASPEGVTYNEQFF.

The chain is built from TRBV7-2 and TRBJ1-2; 8 nucleotides line up with TRBD1. This CDR3 comprises 13 residues. The J segment lost 8 bases and the V segment lost 4 bases, leaving 6 bases of the junction unmatched. Per the germline V gene, CDR1 is SGHTA and CDR2 is FQGNSA. CDR3 nucleotide sequence: TGTGCCAGCAGCTCCCGGACAGGGACCGGCTACACCTTC. Amino acids: CASSSRTGTGYTF.

This clone was seen only a few times. The rearrangement joins TRBV7-3 to TRBJ2-2; D possibly corresponds to TRBD2 (6 bases). The germline CDR1 and CDR2 sequences are SGHTA and FQGTGA. The CDR3 is 15 residues long. V was trimmed by 3 bases and J by 4 bases, leaving 12 bases between them. The chain's CDR3 is CASSFLGGGTGELFF. The CDR3, as DNA: TGTGCCAGCAGCTTTCTCGGGGGAGGCACCGGGGAGCTGTTTTTT.

This clone was seen a few times. The chain joins TRBV29-1 to TRBJ2-1; D possibly corresponds to TRBD2 (6 bases). This CDR3 is built from 13 residues. V dropped 2 bases and J dropped 7 bases, with 12 bases sitting between them. Germline V gene sequence: CDR1 SQVTM, CDR2 ANQGSEA. The chain's CDR3 is CSVESRERNEQFF. DNA of the CDR3: TGCAGCGTTGAATCTCGGGAGCGTAATGAGCAGTTCTTC.